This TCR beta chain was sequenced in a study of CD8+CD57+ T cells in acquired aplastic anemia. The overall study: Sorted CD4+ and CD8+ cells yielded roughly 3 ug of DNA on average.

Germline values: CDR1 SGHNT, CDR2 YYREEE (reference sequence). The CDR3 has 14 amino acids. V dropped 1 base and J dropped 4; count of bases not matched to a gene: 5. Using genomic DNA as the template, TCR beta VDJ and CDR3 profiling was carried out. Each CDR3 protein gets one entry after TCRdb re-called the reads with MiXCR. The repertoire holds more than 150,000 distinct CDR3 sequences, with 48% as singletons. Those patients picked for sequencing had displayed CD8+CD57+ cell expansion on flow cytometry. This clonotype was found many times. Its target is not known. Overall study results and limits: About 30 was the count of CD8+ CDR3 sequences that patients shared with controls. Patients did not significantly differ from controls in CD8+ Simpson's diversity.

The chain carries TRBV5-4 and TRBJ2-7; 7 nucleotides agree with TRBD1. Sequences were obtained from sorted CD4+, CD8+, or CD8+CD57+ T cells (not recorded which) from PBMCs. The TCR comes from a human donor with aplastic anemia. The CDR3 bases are TGTGCCAGCAGCTTGAGACAGGGCTCGTACGAGCAGTACTTC. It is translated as CASSLRQGSYEQYF.